These 14 T cell receptor beta chains originate from one sample sequenced in a study of blood T cell repertoires in COVID-19. Repertoires were generated with immunoSEQ multiplex PCR, while TCRdb's copy carries only in-frame clones and drops some. This repertoire shows tens of thousands of clones, 82% found once; its top ten account for around 4%. Material for sequencing was peripheral blood. These receptors all come from a woman between 55 and 75 years old with acute or convalescent COVID-19.

This clone was seen only once. The CDR3 DNA reads as TGCGCCAGCAGCTTGGACAGGAACGACTATGGCTACACCTTC. It codes for CASSLDRNDYGYTF. The gene calls are TRBV5-1 and TRBJ1-2; possible D gene TRBD1, 5 bases. V was pared by 0 bases and J by 3 bases, with 9 bases between. The CDR3 length is 14 residues. Germline CDR1 reads SGHRS; CDR2 reads YFSETQ.

The chain carries TRBV19 and TRBJ1-1, with D possibly being TRBD1 (6 bases). The V end lost 7 bases, the J end lost 1 base, and 10 bases lay between the germline ends. This CDR3 contains 13 residues. CDR1 and CDR2 from the germline V gene are LNHDA and SQIVND (reference sequence). The CDR3 region has the DNA TGTGCCAGTATCCAGACAGGGAACACTGAAGCTTTCTTT. Translation gives CASIQTGNTEAFF.

V usage is TRBV28 and J usage is TRBJ1-2, with 7 bases identical to TRBD1. V was clipped by 7 bases and J by 6 bases; unmatched bases: 5. This CDR3 is built from 12 residues. Germline CDR1 MDHEN, CDR2 SYDVKM. As DNA, the CDR3 is TGTGCCAGCAAGGGCACAGGGGATGGCTACACCTTC. Protein sequence: CASKGTGDGYTF.

This chain uses TRBV28 with TRBJ2-6; 9 nucleotides agree with TRBD1. The length of the CDR3 is 18 residues. Per the germline V gene, CDR1 is MDHEN and CDR2 is SYDVKM. The V gene end was trimmed by 5 bases and the J gene end by 4 bases; junction bases not matched to a gene: 12. DNA for the CDR3: TGTGCCAGCAGTCAAGGACTCGGGACAGGGACCGGGGCCAACGTCCTGACTTTC. It yields the protein CASSQGLGTGTGANVLTF.

V is TRBV29-1 and J is TRBJ2-6; D unclear. V gave up 4 bases and J gave up 2 bases, with 6 bases separating them. CDR1 is SQVTM and CDR2 is ANQGSEA in the germline V gene. CDR3 length: 13 amino acids. This CDR3 reads CSVVVPGANVLTF. CDR3 DNA: TGCAGCGTTGTAGTTCCTGGGGCCAACGTCCTGACTTTC.

This clone was detected only a few times. The V gene is TRBV9, the J gene TRBJ1-1; D may be TRBD1 (6 bases). V lost 4 bases, J lost 1 base, and 14 bases lay in between. The CDR3 totals 15 residues. Per germline, CDR1 SGDLS and CDR2 YYNGEE. CDR3 DNA: TGTGCCAGCAGCCCTACCGGGACACAGAACACTGAAGCTTTCTTT. It yields the protein CASSPTGTQNTEAFF. Together with reference TRBV9 and TRBJ1-1, the CDR3 gives the full variable domain: DSGVTQTPKHLITATGQRVTLRCSPRSGDLSVYWYQQSLDQGLQFLIQYYNGEERAKGNILERFSAQQFPDLHSELNLSSLELGDSALYFCASSPTGTQNTEAFFGQGTRLTVV.

The chain employs TRBV7-2 and TRBJ2-2; D is uncertain. CDR3 length equals 12 residues. Germline V gene data show CDR1 as SGHTA and CDR2 as FQGNSA. The germline V and J ends were trimmed by 5 bases and 6 bases, with 7 bases remaining between them. The chain's CDR3 is CASSKVAGELFF. In nucleotides, the CDR3 is TGTGCCAGCAGCAAAGTAGCCGGGGAGCTGTTTTTT.

This clone has a handful of counts. The chain combines TRBV7-6 with TRBJ1-5; tentatively, D is TRBD1 (5 bases). The germline gives CDR1 SGHVS, CDR2 FNYEAQ. Trimming shortened V by 5 bases and J by 7 bases, and 12 bases separated the two germline ends. CDR3 length equals 13 residues. DNA for the CDR3: TGTGCCAGCAGCGTTACAGGAATCCAGCCCCAGCATTTT. Its translation is CASSVTGIQPQHF.

The rearrangement joins TRBV28 to TRBJ1-2; tentatively, D is TRBD1 (6 bases). Germline V gene sequence: CDR1 MDHEN, CDR2 SYDVKM. The CDR3 is 14 amino acids. The V and J ends lost 3 bases and 1 base respectively, with 9 bases between them. CDR3 bases: TGTGCCAGCAGTTTGCAGGGGATTAACTATGGCTACACCTTC. Its translation: CASSLQGINYGYTF.

This clone has only a few counts. The chain is built from TRBV5-1 and TRBJ2-5; D is unclear. The CDR3 spans 15 residues. The germline gives CDR1 SGHRS, CDR2 YFSETQ. The V and J ends lost 0 bases and 4 bases respectively, with 13 bases between them. This CDR3 reads CASSLADVFRETQYF. As DNA, the CDR3 is TGCGCCAGCAGCTTGGCCGATGTCTTTAGAGAGACCCAGTACTTC.

In its sample, this clone was seen once. The chain links TRBV10-3 to TRBJ1-3; no reliable D call. This CDR3 contains 13 residues. The V end was cut by 4 bases, the J end by 8 bases, with 12 bases between. Germline V gives CDR1 ENHRY, CDR2 SYGVKD. The CDR3 nucleotides read TGTGCCATCAGTGCGTACTCCCAGGACACCATATATTTT. Translating it yields CAISAYSQDTIYF.

The V gene is TRBV6-6, the J gene TRBJ1-2, with 8 positions matching TRBD1. V shed 1 base and J 6 bases; nucleotides not matched to a gene: 10. This CDR3 has 16 amino acids. Germline loops: CDR1 MNHNY, CDR2 SVGAGI (reference sequence). This CDR3 reads CASSYFPGTGGNGYTF. The CDR3 DNA reads as TGTGCCAGCAGTTACTTTCCCGGGACAGGAGGCAATGGCTACACCTTC.

This clone was counted once. The chain has TRBV6-5 and TRBJ1-6, with D possibly matching TRBD1 (5 bases). Germline assignment: CDR1 MNHEY and CDR2 SVGAGI. Trimming took 7 bases from V and 10 from J, leaving 14 bases between them. The CDR3 runs to 13 residues. The CDR3 protein is CASMSAGGSPLHF. The CDR3 DNA reads as TGTGCCAGCATGTCGGCGGGGGGGTCACCCCTCCACTTT.

V and J are TRBV12-3 or TRBV12-4 and TRBJ1-3; no clear D gene. V lost 4 bases and J 0 bases, leaving 4 bases between the germline ends. The CDR3 totals 13 residues. The CDR3 loop is CASSSFSGNTIYF. The DNA of the CDR3 is TGTGCCAGCAGTTCATTCTCTGGAAACACCATATATTTT.